The rows below give T cell receptor beta chains drawn from one sample of a study of blood T cell repertoires in COVID-19. The protocol was immunoSEQ multiplex PCR, while the TCRdb copy is restricted to in-frame clones and leaves out a portion. The sample lists about half a million clones; 89% were seen once. Sequences were obtained from peripheral blood. The receptors come from a man between 18 and 29 years old with COVID-19, enrolled during active disease. Each CDR3 is given without its conserved first and last residue.

V gene: TRBV23-1; CDR3 protein: ASRIVLAGGKHYEQY
V gene: TRBV5-6; CDR3 protein: ASSVLEGDTQY
V gene: TRBV3-1/TRBV3-2; CDR3 protein: ASSQALGSYEQY
V gene: TRBV24-1; CDR3 protein: ATSDSSTGTYEQY
V gene: TRBV19; CDR3 protein: ASSAGNTEAF
V gene: TRBV6-1; CDR3 protein: ASSEGTNRQTQY
V gene: TRBV21-1; CDR3 protein: ASSKVCGDNEQF
V gene: TRBV18; CDR3 protein: ASSPGSETGELF
V gene: TRBV7-8; CDR3 protein: ASSLPPTGTGELF
V gene: TRBV3-1/TRBV3-2; CDR3 protein: ASSRTSGWDEQY
V gene: TRBV10-1; CDR3 protein: ASSGSFREKLF
V gene: TRBV3-1/TRBV3-2; CDR3 protein: ASSQVFRGRLSTEAF
V gene: TRBV10-3; CDR3 protein: AISESDRQRNEQY
V gene: TRBV19; CDR3 protein: ASSIDGGALNTGELF
V gene: TRBV27; CDR3 protein: ASSRLLAGSSTGELF
V gene: TRBV11-3; CDR3 protein: ASSAFRGGNEQF
V gene: TRBV28; CDR3 protein: ASISGGGNILNTEAF
V gene: TRBV5-1; CDR3 protein: ASSLDRVNTGELF
V gene: TRBV3-1/TRBV3-2; CDR3 protein: ASGDAGVEKLF
V gene: TRBV27; CDR3 protein: ASGRDRGLDYGYT
V gene: TRBV4-1; CDR3 protein: ASSHRSPNTEAF
V gene: TRBV19; CDR3 protein: ASSIYDRKGEKLF